This T cell receptor (beta chain) was obtained from a study of radiation and T cells in renal cell carcinoma. Time point of the sample: blood 4 weeks post-SBRT, at nephrectomy. Documented treatment: 15 Gy SBRT to primary tumor, nephrectomy 4 weeks later. Nephrectomy followed 15 Gy stereotactic body radiation by 4 weeks. Sequenced by immunoSEQ multiplex PCR; TCRdb stores in-frame clones only, minus some. The table lists under 100,000 clones, roughly 84% of them singletons. The material sequenced was blood, taken from a patient whose treatment included radiotherapy and nephrectomy. This sequence originates from a man aged 60 to 69 with renal cell carcinoma.

The DNA for the CDR3 is TGTGCCAGCAGCTTAGCAGGGCGTGACGAGCAGTACTTC. Amino acid sequence: CASSLAGRDEQYF. V and J are TRBV13 and TRBJ2-7, with a possible D match to TRBD1 (5 bases). V was cut by 1 base and J by 5 bases, with 9 bases left in between. CDR1 and CDR2 (germline): PRHDT, FYEKMQ (reference sequence). This CDR3 contains 13 residues.